The 26 T cell receptor beta chains in this list originate from one sample, sequenced in a study of spatial heterogeneity in lung cancer. Overall study findings and caveats: Tumor mutation counts were tracked by expanded intratumoral alpha and beta TCR counts.

Time point: sample taken at primary tumor resection. Antigens for these TCRs are unknown. TCRdb analysed the 5' RACE reads with MiXCR anew, one entry per CDR3 protein. The table has 3,600 or so distinct CDR3 sequences, roughly 6.9% seen once. Sample: lung tumor tissue, taken at surgery. These receptors were taken from a male donor with early-stage non-small cell lung cancer.

In its sample, this clonotype was seen many times. This beta chain is a stray sequence in a library constructed for alpha chains; its clone size is not meaningful. The V and J genes are TRBV6-2 or TRBV6-3 and TRBJ2-7; a weak D match, TRBD2 (7 bases). Germline V gene data show CDR1 as MNHEY and CDR2 as SVGEGT. V was trimmed by 2 bases and J by 1 base, leaving 18 bases between them. The CDR3 consists of 17 residues. The CDR3 here is CASSYPSTGTTSYEQYV. For the CDR3, the DNA is TGTGCCAGCAGTTACCCAAGTACAGGGACTACTTCCTACGAGCAGTACGTC.

In its sample, this clonotype was seen many times. This beta chain is a stray read from a library made for alpha chains; its abundance is not meaningful. This chain links TRBV27 with TRBJ2-5, with 13 bases matching TRBD2. Trimming took 3 bases from V and 5 from J; bases not matched to a gene: 18. The germline V gene encodes CDR1 MNHEY and CDR2 SMNVEV (reference sequence). CDR3 length: 20 residues. The CDR3 coding sequence is TGTGCCAGCAGTTTTCGCCAAACGGGACTAGCGGGATTGGAGGGGGAGACCCAGTACTTC. This translates into CASSFRQTGLAGLEGETQYF.

This clonotype has just a few counts. Because the library targeted alpha chains, this beta chain is an off-target read whose size means little. The J gene is TRBJ1-1, the V gene TRBV20-1; D is ambiguous. Germline-derived CDR1 and CDR2 are DFQATT and SNEGSKA (reference sequence). The CDR3 has 13 residues. V was trimmed by 6 bases and J by 3 bases, leaving 14 bases between them. Here the CDR3 reads CSAPVSRDTEAFF. DNA of the CDR3: TGCAGTGCCCCCGTTTCGCGGGACACTGAAGCTTTCTTT.

This clonotype was recorded at least ten times. This beta chain was picked up by a library intended for alpha chains and is off target, so its count carries little meaning. The genes are TRBV20-1 and TRBJ1-4; 9 bases line up with TRBD1. There are 14 residues in the CDR3. Trimming took 6 bases from V and 8 from J; bases not matched to a gene: 10. The germline gives CDR1 DFQATT, CDR2 SNEGSKA (reference sequence). The CDR3 loop is CSATPGQGLEKLFF. CDR3 DNA sequence: TGCAGTGCCACCCCGGGACAGGGACTAGAAAAACTGTTTTTT.

This clonotype was found a few times. For a library built for alpha chains, this beta chain is a stray read; little rests on its size. V gene TRBV29-1 combines with J gene TRBJ1-5, with unresolved D. The germline V gene encodes CDR1 SQVTM and CDR2 ANQGSEA. The CDR3 has 12 residues. Trimming took off 4 bases at V and 6 bases at J, with 10 bases between the two ends. The CDR3, as DNA: TGCAGCGTTGGGGATCTAGGTCAGCCCCAGCATTTT. The encoded protein is CSVGDLGQPQHF. Supplemented by reference TRBV29-1 and TRBJ1-5, the full variable domain reads SAVISQKPSRDICQRGTSLTIQCQVDSQVTMMFWYRQQPGQSLTLIATANQGSEATYESGFVIDKFPISRPNLTFSTLTVSNMSPEDSSIYLCSVGDLGQPQHFGDGTRLSIL.

For this clonotype: Since it is a stray read in a library aimed at alpha chains, this beta chain has a size that is not meaningful. The chain joins TRBV10-3 to TRBJ1-1; D call uncertain. V was trimmed by 0 bases and J by 3 bases, leaving 14 bases between them. The CDR3 extends over 16 amino acids. CDR1 and CDR2 from the germline V gene are ENHRY and SYGVKD. The CDR3 nucleotides read TGTGCCATCAGTGAGTCGGACGGTCTCTCGGACACTGAAGCTTTCTTT. Translation gives CAISESDGLSDTEAFF.

This clonotype was observed at least ten times. For a library built for alpha chains, this beta chain is a stray read; little rests on its size. The chain joins TRBV2 to TRBJ2-1; 12 nucleotides match TRBD2. Trimming removed 3 bases from V and 4 bases from J; junction bases left unmatched: 4. This CDR3 contains 16 residues. Germline CDR1 is SNHLY and CDR2 is FYNNEI. The CDR3, as DNA: TGTGCCAGCAGTGACCCGCTAGCGGGGGGGTACAATGAGCAGTTCTTC. Its protein product is CASSDPLAGGYNEQFF.

This clonotype counts as medium-sized. This beta chain is a stray sequence in a library constructed for alpha chains; its clone size is not meaningful. V and J are TRBV3-1 and TRBJ1-1; D uncertain. The germline CDR1 and CDR2 sequences are LGHDT and YNNKEL (reference sequence). The CDR3 has 16 residues. V was pared by 1 base and J by 1 base, with 13 bases between. CDR3 coding DNA: TGTGCCAGCAGCCAAGTCCGGACCCTCGGGAACACTGAAGCTTTCTTT. Translated: CASSQVRTLGNTEAFF.

This clonotype is judged medium-sized. In a library made to pick up alpha chains, this beta chain is a stray read with a size that means little. The gene calls are TRBV6-2 or TRBV6-3 and TRBJ2-2; D remains unclear. V gave up 6 bases and J gave up 6 bases, with 8 bases separating them. Germline loops: CDR1 MNHEY, CDR2 SVGEGT. The CDR3 extends over 12 amino acids. The CDR3 reads CASSSISGELFF. CDR3 in DNA: TGTGCCAGCAGCTCAATCTCCGGGGAGCTGTTTTTT.

This clonotype was observed a few times. Since it is a stray read in a library aimed at alpha chains, this beta chain has a size that is not meaningful. This sequence joins TRBV29-1 and TRBJ2-5; D might be TRBD2 (6 bases). The CDR3 contains 13 residues. Trimming removed 8 bases from V and 4 bases from J, with 17 bases in between. Germline lookup yields CDR1 SQVTM and CDR2 ANQGSEA. CDR3 nucleotide sequence: TGCAGCCGGGCGGAGGGTATCGGAGAGACCCAGTACTTC. It yields the protein CSRAEGIGETQYF. Looking up the rest from reference TRBV29-1 and TRBJ2-5 gives the full variable domain: SAVISQKPSRDICQRGTSLTIQCQVDSQVTMMFWYRQQPGQSLTLIATANQGSEATYESGFVIDKFPISRPNLTFSTLTVSNMSPEDSSIYLCSRAEGIGETQYFGPGTRLLVL.

In its sample, this clonotype was seen many times. This beta chain slipped into a library made for alpha chains as a stray read, so its size is not meaningful. The genes are TRBV7-2 and TRBJ2-1, with a weak D call TRBD1 (6 bases). Germline V lookup: CDR1 SGHTA, CDR2 FQGNSA. This CDR3 has 15 amino acids. Trimming took 1 base from V and 5 from J, leaving 12 bases between them. The CDR3 reads CASSLVRDTNNEQFF. CDR3 DNA: TGTGCCAGCAGCTTAGTCCGGGACACAAACAATGAGCAGTTCTTC. Full variable domain (missing parts from reference TRBV7-2 and TRBJ2-1): GAGVSQSPSNKVTEKGKDVELRCDPISGHTALYWYRQSLGQGLEFLIYFQGNSAPDKSGLPSDRFSAERTGGSVSTLTIQRTQQEDSAVYLCASSLVRDTNNEQFFGPGTRLTVL.

Within the sample, this clonotype is medium-sized (0.01 to 0.1%). This beta chain appears as a stray read in a library generated for alpha chains; its size is not informative. The chain recombines TRBV29-1 with TRBJ1-5; TRBD1 might be the D (5 bases). The CDR3 is 13 amino acids. The germline V and J ends were trimmed by 0 bases and 4 bases, with 7 bases remaining between them. The germline CDR1 and CDR2 sequences are SQVTM and ANQGSEA. As DNA, the CDR3 is TGCAGCGTTGAAGAGACAGAAAATCAGCCCCAGCATTTT. The encoded protein is CSVEETENQPQHF.

This clonotype is labeled as medium-sized. This beta chain came through as a stray read in a library set up for alpha chains, and its size says little. The chain links TRBV7-9 to TRBJ2-1, with a weak D call TRBD2 (5 bases). The CDR3 totals 13 residues. Germline loops: CDR1 SEHNR, CDR2 FQNEAQ (reference sequence). V was clipped by 3 bases and J by 12 bases, with 15 bases between them. The CDR3: CASSFTSSVGQFF. The DNA for the CDR3 is TGTGCCAGCAGCTTTACTAGTTCGGTGGGGCAGTTCTTC.

Relative to its sample, this clonotype is medium-sized (0.01 to 0.1%). This beta chain turned up in a library designed for alpha chains; as an off-target read, its abundance says little. The chain joins TRBV7-3 to TRBJ2-5, with 8 bases fitting TRBD1. Trimming cost V 3 bases and J 4 bases; bases outside gene matches: 7. CDR1 and CDR2 from the germline V gene are SGHTA and FQGTGA. The CDR3 contains 15 residues. CDR3 sequence reads: CASSFQGAEGETQYF. The CDR3 coding sequence is TGTGCCAGCAGCTTCCAGGGGGCAGAAGGAGAGACCCAGTACTTC.

This clonotype rates as medium-sized. The size of this beta chain means little, since it is a stray read in a library made for alpha chains. The CDR3, as DNA: TGCAGTGCTAGAGATGGGGAGCGGAGCACAGATACGCAGTATTTT. It is translated as CSARDGERSTDTQYF. The chain is built from TRBV20-1 and TRBJ2-3; a possible D gene is TRBD2 (5 bases). The V gene's germline CDR1 is DFQATT and CDR2 SNEGSKA (reference sequence). This CDR3 has 15 residues. Trimming removed 0 bases at V and 0 bases at J, with 10 bases between.

This clonotype has only a few counts. Since it is a stray read in a library aimed at alpha chains, this beta chain has a size that is not meaningful. The chain uses TRBV7-8 and TRBJ2-6; D gene unclear. V lost 5 bases and J 0 bases, leaving 8 bases between the germline ends. Germline V CDR1 and CDR2: SGHVS, FQNEAQ. The CDR3 runs 15 residues. This CDR3 is CASSLSSSGANVLTF. Here the CDR3 DNA reads TGTGCCAGCAGCCTCTCGAGCTCTGGGGCCAACGTCCTGACTTTC.

This clonotype counts as medium-sized. Within a library made for alpha chains, this beta chain is off target, and its count is uninformative. The chain couples TRBV11-3 to TRBJ2-2; 9 bases are a match to TRBD2. Germline CDR1 reads SGHNT; CDR2 reads YENEEA. The CDR3 is 17 amino acids. J gave up 4 bases and V 4 bases, and 10 bases lay outside the gene matches. For the CDR3, the DNA is TGTGCCAGCAGCTCGGGACTAGCCCCCTCGGGCACCGGGGAGCTGTTTTTT. Translating gives CASSSGLAPSGTGELFF.

This clonotype is medium-sized. This beta chain represents an off-target read in a library built for alpha chains; its size is of limited meaning. This sequence joins TRBV29-1 and TRBJ2-3, with a possible D match to TRBD1 (6 bases). Germline lookup yields CDR1 SQVTM and CDR2 ANQGSEA. Trimming shortened V by 6 bases and J by 8 bases, and 15 bases separated the two germline ends. The CDR3 is made up of 12 amino acids. The CDR3 DNA sequence: TGCAGCGTCGAGGACAGCTGGGGTACGCAGTATTTT. It translates to CSVEDSWGTQYF.

In this sample, this clonotype is medium-sized. Because this beta chain is a stray read in a library intended to capture alpha chains, its abundance should not be given much weight. This chain uses TRBV29-1 with TRBJ2-5, with D tentatively TRBD1 or TRBD2 (5 bases each). Germline assignment: CDR1 SQVTM and CDR2 ANQGSEA. This CDR3 has 12 residues. V shed 1 base and J shed 5 bases, with 8 bases lying between them. CDR3 loop: CSVEGGLETQYF. In nucleotides, the CDR3 is TGCAGCGTTGAAGGGGGGTTGGAGACCCAGTACTTC.

This clonotype has ten or more counts. Found in a library prepared for alpha chains, this beta chain is an off-target read, and its abundance has little meaning. The V gene is TRBV2, the J gene TRBJ2-3; 10 bases align to TRBD2. Germline lookup yields CDR1 SNHLY and CDR2 FYNNEI. The V segment lost 10 bases and the J segment 0 bases; nucleotides outside the gene matches: 4. The CDR3 is 14 residues long. The CDR3 region is CATPGLASTDTQYF. For the CDR3, the DNA is TGTGCCACCCCGGGACTAGCGAGCACAGATACGCAGTATTTT. Together with reference TRBV2 and TRBJ2-3, the CDR3 gives the full variable domain: EPEVTQTPSHQVTQMGQEVILRCVPISNHLYFYWYRQILGQKVEFLVSFYNNEISEKSEIFDDQFSVERPDGSNFTLKIRSTKLEDSAMYFCATPGLASTDTQYFGPGTRLTVL.

With regard to this clonotype: Since the library was made to target alpha chains, this beta chain is a stray read and its abundance is not meaningful. The chain couples TRBV20-1 to TRBJ1-1; possibly TRBD1 for D (5 bases). Germline assignment: CDR1 DFQATT and CDR2 SNEGSKA (reference sequence). The V gene lost 0 bases and the J gene lost 3 bases, with 14 bases spanning the gap. This CDR3 region has 15 residues. The CDR3 DNA sequence: TGCAGTGCTAGAGATCGGGGCAGGGCGTACACTGAAGCTTTCTTT. Its translation: CSARDRGRAYTEAFF.

By sample share, this clonotype is medium-sized. This beta chain was picked up by a library intended for alpha chains and is off target, so its count carries little meaning. The chain carries TRBV7-8 and TRBJ2-7; 8 positions match TRBD1. The V and J ends lost 1 base and 4 bases, in that order; junction bases with no gene match: 6. The V gene's germline CDR1 is SGHVS and CDR2 FQNEAQ. The CDR3 length is 15 residues. The CDR3 protein is CASSLDPDRAYEQYV. CDR3 in DNA: TGTGCCAGCAGCTTAGACCCGGACAGGGCTTACGAGCAGTACGTC.

This clonotype was recorded many times. This beta chain is a stray sequence in a library constructed for alpha chains; its clone size is not meaningful. The chain recombines TRBV28 with TRBJ2-3; D is uncertain. The CDR3 is made up of 13 amino acids. V was shortened by 7 bases and J by 1 base, with 9 bases between the two germline ends. Germline CDR1 and CDR2: MDHEN and SYDVKM. The CDR3 loop reads CASIYGGTDTQYF. CDR3 bases: TGTGCCAGCATCTACGGCGGCACAGATACGCAGTATTTT.

In its sample, this clonotype was seen a few times. The library was prepared for alpha chains; this beta chain is a stray read, so its frequency means little. This chain uses TRBV7-9 with TRBJ2-2; 7 nucleotides match TRBD1. This CDR3 spans 16 amino acids. The germline gives CDR1 SEHNR, CDR2 FQNEAQ (reference sequence). Trimming took 1 base from V and 1 from J; bases not matched to a gene: 3. The CDR3 DNA is TGTGCCAGCAGCTTAGTAGGGGGCCAGAACACCGGGGAGCTGTTTTTT. As protein: CASSLVGGQNTGELFF.

This clonotype was recorded many times. In a library made to pick up alpha chains, this beta chain is a stray read with a size that means little. The chain has TRBV5-1 and TRBJ2-4; D gene uncertain. The V end lost 3 bases, the J end lost 0 bases, and 4 bases lay between the germline ends. This CDR3 is built from 13 residues. Per the germline V gene, CDR1 is SGHRS and CDR2 is YFSETQ. The CDR3 nucleotides read TGCGCCAGCAGCTCGGGAGCCAAAAACATTCAGTACTTC. It encodes CASSSGAKNIQYF.

In this sample, this clonotype turned up a few times. Found in a library prepared for alpha chains, this beta chain is an off-target read, and its abundance has little meaning. This chain links TRBV28 with TRBJ2-3; 10 nucleotides line up with TRBD1. Germline V gene data show CDR1 as MDHEN and CDR2 as SYDVKM. This CDR3 spans 14 amino acids. J gave up 3 bases and V 8 bases, and 5 bases lay outside the gene matches. For the CDR3, the DNA is TGTGCCAGCGGGACAGGGGAAGGGACAGATACGCAGTATTTT. This sequence encodes CASGTGEGTDTQYF.